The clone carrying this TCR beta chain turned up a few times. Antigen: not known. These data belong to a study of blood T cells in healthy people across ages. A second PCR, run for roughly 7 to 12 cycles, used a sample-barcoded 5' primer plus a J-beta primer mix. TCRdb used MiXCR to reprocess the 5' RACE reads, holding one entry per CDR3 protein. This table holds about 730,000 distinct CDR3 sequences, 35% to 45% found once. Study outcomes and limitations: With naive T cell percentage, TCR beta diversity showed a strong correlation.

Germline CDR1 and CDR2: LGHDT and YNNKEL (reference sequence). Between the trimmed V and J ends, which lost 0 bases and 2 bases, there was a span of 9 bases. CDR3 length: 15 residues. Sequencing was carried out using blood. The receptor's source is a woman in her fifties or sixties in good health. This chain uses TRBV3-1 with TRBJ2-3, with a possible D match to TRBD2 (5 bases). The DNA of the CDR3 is TGTGCCAGCAGCCAAGATGACTACCCCACAGATACGCAGTATTTT. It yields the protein CASSQDDYPTDTQYF.